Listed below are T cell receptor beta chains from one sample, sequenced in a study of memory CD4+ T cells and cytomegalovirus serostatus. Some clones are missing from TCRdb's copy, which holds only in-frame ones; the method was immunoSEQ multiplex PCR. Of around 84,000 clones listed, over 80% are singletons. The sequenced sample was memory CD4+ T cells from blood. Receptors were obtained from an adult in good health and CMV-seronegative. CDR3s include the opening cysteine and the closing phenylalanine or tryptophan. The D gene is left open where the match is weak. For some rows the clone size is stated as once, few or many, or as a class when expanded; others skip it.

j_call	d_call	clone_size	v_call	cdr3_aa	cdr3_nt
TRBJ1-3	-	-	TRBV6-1	CASLKTAFRNTIYF	TGTGCCAGCCTCAAAACAGCTTTTCGAAACACCATATATTTT
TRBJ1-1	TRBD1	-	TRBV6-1	CASSWRQGNTEAFF	TGTGCCAGCAGTTGGCGACAGGGGAACACTGAAGCTTTCTTT
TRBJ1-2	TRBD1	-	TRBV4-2	CASSQGTGEGYGYTF	TGTGCCAGCAGCCAGGGGACAGGGGAAGGATATGGCTACACCTTC
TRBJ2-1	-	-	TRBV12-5	CASNPRASSYNEQFF	TGTGCTAGTAATCCCCGAGCGAGCTCCTACAATGAGCAGTTCTTC
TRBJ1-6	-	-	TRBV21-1	CASSVGYRAPRSSYNSPLHF	TGTGCCAGCAGCGTAGGGTACAGGGCACCAAGGAGCTCCTATAATTCACCCCTCCACTTT
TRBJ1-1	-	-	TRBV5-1	CASSNLVGTEAFF	TGCGCCAGCAGCAACTTAGTTGGGACTGAAGCTTTCTTT
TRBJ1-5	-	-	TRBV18	CASSREGNQPQHF	TGTGCCAGCTCTCGAGAGGGAAATCAGCCCCAGCATTTT
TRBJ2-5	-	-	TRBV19	CASSIRAGYQETQYF	TGTGCCAGTAGTATTAGGGCGGGGTACCAAGAGACCCAGTACTTC
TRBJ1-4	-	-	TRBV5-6	CASSLGVRQGSEKLFF	TGTGCCAGCAGCCTGGGCGTGAGGCAAGGGAGTGAAAAACTGTTTTTT
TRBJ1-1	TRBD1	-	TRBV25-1	CASAAGGSTEAFF	TGTGCCAGCGCAGCAGGGGGGTCCACTGAAGCTTTCTTT
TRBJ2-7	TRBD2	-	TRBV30	CAWSPGGGGSYEQYF	TGTGCCTGGAGCCCTGGGGGGGGAGGGTCCTACGAGCAGTACTTC
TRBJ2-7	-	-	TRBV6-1	CASTGTYEQYF	TGTGCCAGCACCGGTACCTACGAGCAGTACTTC
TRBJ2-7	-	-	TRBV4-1	CASSQSLAREQYF	TGCGCCAGCAGCCAAAGCCTGGCACGGGAGCAGTACTTC
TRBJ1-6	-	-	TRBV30	CAWSVLDSHNSPLHF	TGTGCCTGGAGTGTCTTGGACAGCCATAATTCACCCCTCCACTTT
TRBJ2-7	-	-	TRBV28	CASSRTPTGKYEQYF	TGTGCCAGCAGCCGTACCCCAACAGGGAAGTACGAGCAGTACTTC
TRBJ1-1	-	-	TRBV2	CARVGVSSTEAFF	TGTGCCAGAGTGGGCGTAAGTAGCACTGAAGCTTTCTTT
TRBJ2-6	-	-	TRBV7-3	CASSLTGGSGANVLTF	TGTGCCAGCAGCTTAACCGGTGGCTCTGGGGCCAACGTCCTGACTTTC
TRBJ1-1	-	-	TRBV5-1	CASSLGGQLGTEAFF	TGCGCCAGCAGCTTGGGTGGGCAGTTGGGCACTGAAGCTTTCTTT
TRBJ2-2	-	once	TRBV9	CASSVAGRHTGELFF	TGTGCCAGCAGCGTAGCGGGCAGGCACACCGGGGAGCTGTTTTTT
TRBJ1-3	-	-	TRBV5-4	CASSLPQGNTIYF	TGTGCCAGCAGCTTGCCCCAGGGAAACACCATATATTTT
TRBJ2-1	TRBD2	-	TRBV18	CASSPSGTSGGNEQFF	TGTGCCAGCTCACCCTCCGGGACTAGCGGGGGGAATGAGCAGTTCTTC
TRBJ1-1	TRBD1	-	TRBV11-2	CASSLREGAGTEAFF	TGTGCCAGCAGCTTGCGGGAGGGGGCGGGAACTGAAGCTTTCTTT
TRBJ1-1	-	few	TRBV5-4	CASGTLPLNTEAFF	TGTGCCAGCGGGACCTTACCCCTGAACACTGAAGCTTTCTTT
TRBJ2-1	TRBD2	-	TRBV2	CASARGSGEFNEQFF	TGTGCCAGCGCCCGGGGTAGCGGGGAATTCAATGAGCAGTTCTTC
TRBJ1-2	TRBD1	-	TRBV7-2	CASSSWTGMGGTF	TGTGCCAGCAGCTCGTGGACAGGAATGGGGGGCACCTTC
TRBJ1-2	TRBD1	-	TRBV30	CAWDRAPVYGYTF	TGTGCCTGGGACAGGGCCCCGGTATATGGCTACACCTTC
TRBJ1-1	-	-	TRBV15	CATSRDPLDRNTEAFF	TGTGCCACCAGCAGAGATCCCCTGGACAGGAACACTGAAGCTTTCTTT
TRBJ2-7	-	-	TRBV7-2	CASSFGAGIYEQYF	TGTGCCAGCAGCTTTGGGGCAGGGATCTACGAGCAGTACTTC
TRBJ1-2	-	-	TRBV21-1	CASSLWRGNYGYTF	TGTGCCAGCAGCCTGTGGCGGGGTAACTATGGCTACACCTTC
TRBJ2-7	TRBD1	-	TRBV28	CASSYPGQGASEQYF	TGTGCCAGCAGCTACCCGGGACAGGGGGCCAGCGAGCAGTACTTC
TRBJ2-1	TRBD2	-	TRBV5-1	CASSLGVAGGQEQFF	TGCGCCAGCAGCTTGGGGGTAGCGGGGGGGCAAGAGCAGTTCTTC
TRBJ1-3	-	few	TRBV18	CASSPDRISGNTIYF	TGTGCCAGCTCACCAGACCGAATCTCTGGAAACACCATATATTTT
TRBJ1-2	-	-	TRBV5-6	CASSLSVEQANYGYTF	TGTGCCAGCAGCTTAAGTGTGGAACAGGCTAACTATGGCTACACCTTC
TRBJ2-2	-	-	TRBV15	CATSRVAGGPGFNTGELFF	TGTGCCACCAGCAGAGTAGCAGGGGGGCCAGGATTCAACACCGGGGAGCTGTTTTTT
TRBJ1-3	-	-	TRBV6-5	CASSPLNTIYF	TGTGCCAGCAGTCCGCTAAACACCATATATTTT
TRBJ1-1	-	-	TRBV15	CATSRIGGENTEAFF	TGTGCCACCAGCAGAATTGGTGGGGAAAACACTGAAGCTTTCTTT
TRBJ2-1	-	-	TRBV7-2	CASSSGETGPYNEQFF	TGTGCCAGCAGCTCAGGAGAAACAGGGCCTTATAATGAGCAGTTCTTC
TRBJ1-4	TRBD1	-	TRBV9	CASSEGQGDGEKLFF	TGTGCCAGCAGCGAGGGACAGGGGGACGGTGAAAAACTGTTTTTT
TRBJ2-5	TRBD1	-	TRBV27	CASSFGQGEGAQYF	TGTGCCAGCAGTTTCGGACAGGGTGAGGGGGCCCAGTACTTC
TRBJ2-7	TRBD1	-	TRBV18	CASSPGQASYEQYF	TGTGCCAGCTCACCCGGACAGGCGTCCTACGAGCAGTACTTC
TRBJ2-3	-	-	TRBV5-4	CASSQDNSPSTDTQYF	TGTGCCAGCAGCCAAGATAACTCCCCCTCTACAGATACGCAGTATTTT
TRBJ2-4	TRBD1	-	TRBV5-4	CASSRATTGKNIQYF	TGTGCCAGCAGCCGAGCTACGACAGGGAAAAACATTCAGTACTTC
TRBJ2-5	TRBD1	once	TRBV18	CASSPQRQGAGETQYF	TGTGCCAGCTCACCACAAAGACAGGGGGCAGGGGAGACCCAGTACTTC
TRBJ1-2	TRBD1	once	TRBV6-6	CASSYRGQGNYGYTF	TGTGCCAGCAGTTACCGGGGACAGGGGAACTATGGCTACACCTTC
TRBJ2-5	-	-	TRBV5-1	CASSAGHGQETQYF	TGCGCCAGCAGCGCGGGACATGGGCAAGAGACCCAGTACTTC
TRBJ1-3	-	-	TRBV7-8	CASSLALARIGNTIYF	TGTGCCAGCAGCTTAGCTCTTGCAAGAATCGGAAACACCATATATTTT
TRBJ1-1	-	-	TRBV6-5	CASSLFRDAEAFF	TGTGCCAGCAGTTTATTCCGGGACGCTGAAGCTTTCTTT
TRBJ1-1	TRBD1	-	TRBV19	CATGQGRNTEAFF	TGTGCCACCGGACAGGGCAGGAACACTGAAGCTTTCTTT
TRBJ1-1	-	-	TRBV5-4	CASSPTDRSFTEAFF	TGTGCCAGCAGCCCAACAGACAGGAGTTTTACTGAAGCTTTCTTT
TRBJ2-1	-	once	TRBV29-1	CSVVRVYNEQFF	TGCAGCGTTGTCAGGGTCTACAATGAGCAGTTCTTC
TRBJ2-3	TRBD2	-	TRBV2	CASRGAGGRDTQYF	TGTGCCAGCAGGGGAGCGGGGGGGCGGGATACGCAGTATTTT
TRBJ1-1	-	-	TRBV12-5	CASGLVRQIPMNTEAFF	TGTGCTAGTGGTTTGGTACGCCAAATCCCTATGAACACTGAAGCTTTCTTT
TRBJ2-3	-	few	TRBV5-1	CASSLGTFNPPDTQYF	TGCGCCAGCAGCTTGGGGACGTTCAACCCCCCAGATACGCAGTATTTT
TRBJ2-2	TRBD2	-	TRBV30	CAWSRLSGDVGGELFF	TGTGCCTGGAGTCGGTTAAGCGGGGACGTCGGCGGGGAGCTGTTTTTT
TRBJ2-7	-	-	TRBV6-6	CASSQRGGITNEQYF	TGTGCCAGCAGTCAACGTGGCGGTATAACTAACGAGCAGTACTTC